This T cell receptor (beta chain) derives from a study of early T cells in non-severe SARS-CoV-2 infection. Trimming cost V 1 base and J 0 bases, with 13 bases left between them. Germline V gives CDR1 KGHSH, CDR2 LQKENI. CDR3 length: 17 residues. From the 5' RACE reads, TCRdb called clonotypes with MiXCR, one entry per CDR3 protein. The sample shows about 81,000 distinct CDR3 sequences, 6% to 7% of them seen only once. This clonotype was recorded a few times. The specimen sequenced was whole blood. The chain has TRBV18 and TRBJ2-1; D not resolved. This TCR derives from an adult who was a healthcare worker with PCR-confirmed SARS-CoV-2 infection or an uninfected control (not recorded which). The CDR3 nucleotides read TGTGCCAGCTCACCACTTTTATTACCGAACTCCTACAATGAGCAGTTCTTC. Its translation is CASSPLLLPNSYNEQFF. The full variable domain, in which reference TRBV18 and TRBJ2-1 provide the parts outside the CDR3, is NAGVMQNPRHLVRRRGQEARLRCSPMKGHSHVYWYRQLPEEGLKFMVYLQKENIIDESGMPKERFSAEFPKEGPSILRIQQVVRGDSAAYFCASSPLLLPNSYNEQFFGPGTRLTVL.